Detailed here is one TCR beta chain. This may stem from a read error, because a much larger clone lies one nucleotide away. The data originate from a study of blood T cells in healthy people across ages. The second PCR ran roughly 6 to 12 cycles with a sample-barcoded 5' primer and J-beta primers. In TCRdb, the 5' RACE reads were re-called with MiXCR into one record per CDR3 protein. In the table there are hundreds of thousands of distinct CDR3 sequences, roughly 47% of which are singletons. The CDR3 is 13 amino acids. The germline gives CDR1 LGHDT, CDR2 YNNKEL (reference sequence). V was pared by 0 bases and J by 5 bases, with 7 bases between.

The sequenced sample was blood. The chain combines TRBV3-1 with TRBJ2-5; D is unclear. The sequence came from a woman aged 55-70 years in good health. CDR3 coding DNA: TGTGCCAGCAGCCAAGAATGGCGGGAGACCCAGTACTTC. Translating it yields CASSQEWRETQYF.